Listed below are T cell receptor beta chains from one sample, sequenced in a study of blood T cell repertoires in COVID-19. Assay: immunoSEQ multiplex PCR; the TCRdb copy retains only in-frame clones and omits some. The table shows over 130,000 clones, with roughly 85% occurring only once. The material sequenced was peripheral blood. These TCRs come from a middle-aged man with acute or convalescent COVID-19. CDR3s include the opening cysteine and the closing phenylalanine or tryptophan. D genes are given only for firm matches. Not all rows give a size; the values are once, few, many and, for expanded clones, a class.

NA | TRBJ1-3 | NA | TRBV5-6 | CASSTTLPGTIYF | TGTGCCAGCAGCACCACTTTGCCAGGGACCATATATTTT
NA | TRBJ1-6 | once | TRBV6-5 | CASSYGWSSYNSPLHF | TGTGCCAGCAGTTACGGTTGGAGCTCCTATAATTCACCCCTCCACTTT
TRBD1 | TRBJ2-7 | NA | TRBV5-1 | CASSLRGTVSYEQYF | TGCGCCAGCAGCTTGAGGGGGACAGTTTCCTACGAGCAGTACTTC
NA | TRBJ1-5 | NA | TRBV7-8 | CASSLGRGGNQPQHF | TGTGCCAGCAGCTTAGGCCGCGGGGGCAATCAGCCCCAGCATTTT
NA | TRBJ2-5 | NA | TRBV9 | CASSVAGGQSGETQYF | TGTGCCAGCAGCGTAGCAGGCGGGCAGTCCGGGGAGACCCAGTACTTC
TRBD1 | TRBJ2-2 | NA | TRBV6-5 | CASTILQGTGELFF | TGTGCCAGCACGATCCTACAGGGGACCGGGGAGCTGTTTTTT
NA | TRBJ1-2 | NA | TRBV25-1 | CASSESGADYGYTF | TGTGCCAGCAGTGAATCAGGGGCGGACTATGGCTACACCTTC
TRBD2 | TRBJ2-3 | NA | TRBV6-5 | CASSGFSGGTDTQYF | TGTGCCAGCTCTGGATTTTCGGGGGGAACAGATACGCAGTATTTT
TRBD1 | TRBJ1-6 | NA | TRBV19 | CASSTEQPGQGLSPLHF | TGTGCCAGTAGTACGGAACAACCGGGACAGGGGCTTTCACCCCTCCACTTT
TRBD1 | TRBJ1-1 | NA | TRBV19 | CASSIDHSTGVDTEAFF | TGTGCCAGTAGTATAGATCACTCGACAGGGGTGGACACTGAAGCTTTCTTT